The 18 T cell receptor beta chains listed next were all sequenced from one sample in a study of naive and memory T cell subsets (dated by TCRdb to about 2017). The library was built by means of UMI-ligation and nested PCR. Sequenced using an Illumina MiSeq. The beta constant-region primer was an equimolar mix of two oligonucleotides covering both TRBC1 and TRBC2. The public reads were reanalyzed by TCRdb: fastp trimming at Q25, MiXCR alignment, in-frame beta chains only. Entries are consolidated by CDR3 protein sequence, retaining the most common genes and DNA. The sample records 77,000 or so distinct CDR3 sequences, around 13% of which are singletons. Approximately 0.93% of the sample is taken by the ten largest. Sample: central memory CD4+ T cells from blood. Taken with the paper, the label for cell subset or site translates to: central memory, CD45RA- CD27+. Source of these receptors: a human donor in good health.

This clonotype showed up many times. CDR3 loop: CSVEPQQGYGYTF. In DNA, the CDR3 is TGCAGCGTTGAACCTCAACAGGGGTACGGCTACACCTTC. The V gene is TRBV29-1, the J gene TRBJ1-2, with 7 bases aligning to TRBD1. Germline V gene data show CDR1 as SQVTM and CDR2 as ANQGSEA. J gave up 8 bases and V 2 bases, and 8 bases lay outside the gene matches. The CDR3 length is 13 residues.

The CDR3 reads CASSGLSSTDTQYF. CDR3 nucleotide sequence: TGTGCCAGCTCTGGACTTTCTAGCACAGATACGCAGTATTTT. The chain links TRBV5-6 to TRBJ2-3; a weak D match, TRBD2 (5 bases). The CDR3 sequence is 14 residues long. Germline V gene data show CDR1 as SGHDT and CDR2 as YYEEEE. V was cut by 7 bases and J by 0 bases, with 12 bases left in between. Variable domain in full (rest from reference TRBV5-6 and TRBJ2-3): DAGVTQSPTHLIKTRGQQVTLRCSPKSGHDTVSWYQQALGQGPQFIFQYYEEEERQRGNFPDRFSGHQFPNYSSELNVNALLLGDSALYLCASSGLSSTDTQYFGPGTRLTVL.

This clonotype has a handful of counts. This chain links TRBV5-1 with TRBJ2-7; TRBD2 aligns across 7 bases. The ends lost 4 bases at V and 1 base at J; junction bases unmatched: 5. Per the germline V gene, CDR1 is SGHRS and CDR2 is YFSETQ. The CDR3 totals 14 residues. CDR3 amino acids: CASSPGGSSYEQYF. The CDR3 coding sequence is TGCGCCAGCAGCCCCGGGGGGAGTTCCTACGAGCAGTACTTC. Looking up the rest from reference TRBV5-1 and TRBJ2-7 gives the full variable domain: KAGVTQTPRYLIKTRGQQVTLSCSPISGHRSVSWYQQTPGQGLQFLFEYFSETQRNKGNFPGRFSGRQFSNSRSEMNVSTLELGDSALYLCASSPGGSSYEQYFGPGTRLTVT.

The V gene is TRBV7-9, the J gene TRBJ2-1, with 12 bases aligning to TRBD2. The CDR3 extends over 18 amino acids. V lost 3 bases to trimming and J lost 8 bases; unmatched junction nucleotides: 14. Germline V gives CDR1 SEHNR, CDR2 FQNEAQ (reference sequence). CDR3 loop: CASSFPSSGRALGHEQFF. The CDR3 nucleotides are TGTGCCAGCAGCTTCCCTTCTAGCGGGAGGGCCTTGGGTCATGAGCAGTTCTTC.

This clonotype has just a few counts. The chain employs TRBV30 and TRBJ1-1, with TRBD1 as a possible D gene (5 bases). The CDR3 runs 11 residues. V was trimmed by 3 bases and J by 8 bases, leaving 10 bases between them. CDR1 and CDR2 from the germline V gene are GTSNPN and SVGIG (reference sequence). The CDR3 sequence: CAWRRTREAFF. The CDR3, as DNA: TGTGCCTGGAGAAGGACACGAGAAGCTTTCTTT.

This clonotype appeared many times. J is TRBJ2-1 and V is TRBV6-5; perhaps TRBD1 as D (6 bases). V was trimmed by 2 bases and J by 1 base, leaving 9 bases between them. Germline CDR1 reads MNHEY; CDR2 reads SVGAGI. This CDR3 is built from 15 residues. CDR3 loop: CASSYDRMSYNEQFF. DNA for the CDR3: TGTGCCAGCAGTTACGACAGGATGTCCTACAATGAGCAGTTCTTC.

This clonotype was found a few times. The chain combines TRBV20-1 with TRBJ1-4, with 9 bases that match TRBD1. Losses at the gene ends were 3 bases for V and 5 bases for J; bases not matched to a gene: 4. The CDR3 is 14 amino acids. Germline CDR1 reads DFQATT; CDR2 reads SNEGSKA (reference sequence). CDR3 sequence (DNA): TGCAGTGCTAGGCACGACAGGGGGAATGAAAAACTGTTTTTT. It yields the protein CSARHDRGNEKLFF.

The V gene is TRBV20-1, the J gene TRBJ2-5, with 7 bases aligning to TRBD1. This CDR3 comprises 13 residues. V lost 0 bases to trimming and J lost 8 bases; unmatched junction nucleotides: 6. From germline, CDR1 is DFQATT and CDR2 SNEGSKA (reference sequence). The CDR3, as DNA: TGCAGTGCTAGAGATCGGAGAGGGGGCACCCAGTACTTC. Translation gives CSARDRRGGTQYF.

The chain employs TRBV11-1 and TRBJ2-7; 7 nucleotides align to TRBD1. The CDR3 contains 13 residues. V trimming: 4 bases; J trimming: 5 bases; junction bases outside the gene matches: 5. CDR1 and CDR2 from the germline V gene are SGHAT and FQDESV (reference sequence). CDR3 nucleotide sequence: TGTGCCAGCAGCTCCAGACAGGGCAACGAGCAGTACTTC. Translation gives CASSSRQGNEQYF.

The chain joins TRBV7-3 to TRBJ2-3; 7 positions match TRBD1. Germline CDR1 is SGHTA and CDR2 is FQGTGA. V lost 6 bases and J lost 10; bases outside the gene matches: 16. The CDR3 consists of 15 residues. The CDR3 here is CASSTGQGDGKAQYF. In DNA, the CDR3 is TGTGCCAGCAGTACAGGTCAGGGGGACGGTAAAGCGCAGTATTTT.

The chain employs TRBV11-2 and TRBJ1-3, with 9 positions matching TRBD1. The V and J ends lost 5 bases and 0 bases, in that order; junction bases with no gene match: 5. Per the germline V gene, CDR1 is SGHAT and CDR2 is FQNNGV. There are 16 residues in the CDR3. CDR3 nucleotides: TGTGCCAGCAGCCCCTGGACAGGGGACTCTGGAAACACCATATATTTT. This gives the protein CASSPWTGDSGNTIYF.

The V gene is TRBV11-2, the J gene TRBJ2-7; 11 positions match TRBD1. V lost 0 bases, J lost 4 bases, and 5 bases stayed unmatched. The CDR3 contains 16 residues. The germline CDR1 and CDR2 sequences are SGHAT and FQNNGV. CDR3 sequence (DNA): TGTGCCAGCAGCTTAGAGACCGGGACAGGGGGATACGAGCAGTACTTC. Its protein is CASSLETGTGGYEQYF.

Many counts were recorded for this clonotype. This sequence joins TRBV5-1 and TRBJ2-5; 7 bases are a match to TRBD1. Germline V gene data show CDR1 as SGHRS and CDR2 as YFSETQ. The CDR3 totals 15 residues. The V and J ends lost 0 bases and 5 bases, in that order; junction bases with no gene match: 7. For the CDR3, the DNA is TGCGCCAGCAGCTTGGAGGGACAGTCGGGCGAGACCCAGTACTTC. Amino acids: CASSLEGQSGETQYF.

In this sample, this clonotype turned up a few times. The chain links TRBV5-6 to TRBJ2-5, with TRBD1 matching 8 bases. The germline CDR1 and CDR2 sequences are SGHDT and YYEEEE. This CDR3 has 13 residues. With 4 bases clipped from V and 2 bases from J, the junction kept 1 base outside the gene matches. The DNA for the CDR3 is TGTGCCAGCAGCCGGACAGGGCAAGAGACCCAGTACTTC. Amino acids: CASSRTGQETQYF.

This clonotype was counted a few times. V and J are TRBV28 and TRBJ1-2; 7 nucleotides line up with TRBD1. The junction had 3 bases not matched to a gene; V was cut back by 1 base and J by 7 bases. The germline V gene has CDR1 MDHEN and CDR2 SYDVKM. The CDR3 is 13 amino acids. The CDR3 region is CASSLSYRGGYTF. The CDR3 nucleotides read TGTGCCAGCAGTTTATCTTACAGGGGTGGCTACACCTTC.

The rearrangement joins TRBV7-2 to TRBJ2-1; D is possibly TRBD2 (5 bases). V lost 6 bases and J lost 9, with 12 bases in between. This CDR3 is 12 amino acids long. Germline lookup yields CDR1 SGHTA and CDR2 FQGNSA. As DNA, the CDR3 is TGTGCCAGCAGTTGGAGAGAGGGTGAGCAGTTCTTC. It yields the protein CASSWREGEQFF.

The rearrangement uses TRBV18 and TRBJ2-2; D unresolved. Germline loops: CDR1 KGHSH, CDR2 LQKENI. This CDR3 has 14 residues. Trimming removed 3 bases at V and 6 bases at J, with 11 bases between. The DNA of the CDR3 is TGTGCCAGCTCACCTCGGACCAGTGCCGGGGAGCTGTTTTTT. This gives the protein CASSPRTSAGELFF.

This clonotype was counted between two and nine times. This sequence joins TRBV12-3 or TRBV12-4 and TRBJ2-5; D remains ambiguous. Trimming removed 3 bases at V and 5 bases at J, with 7 bases between. The CDR3 consists of 12 residues. The CDR3, as DNA: TGTGCCAGCAGTTTCAACAGCGAGACCCAGTACTTC. As protein: CASSFNSETQYF.